This T cell receptor (beta chain) originates from a study of blood T cell repertoires in COVID-19. About the research overall: Researchers got acute and convalescent COVID-19 samples from the United States, Italy and Spain. The cDNA or gDNA used as material had been derived from T cells, B-cell-depleted T cells, or PBMCs.

The CDR3 is 13 amino acids. Trimming took off 5 bases at V and 1 base at J, with 8 bases between the two ends. Looked up from germline, CDR1 is SGHAT and CDR2 is FQNNGV. Source study methods: Amplification with reference gene primers provided the estimates of nucleated cell counts. The table came from immunoSEQ multiplex PCR; TCRdb's copy has only in-frame clones and leaves some out. That table gives V, J and clone size, and the DNA gave D and trimming. The sample carries about 230,000 clones, around 78% recorded once. This clone was counted once. Input material: peripheral blood. This sequence joins TRBV11-2 and TRBJ1-1; a possible D gene is TRBD1 (5 bases). This TCR was recovered from a woman in her 70s with active or convalescent COVID-19. The CDR3, as DNA: TGTGCCAGCAGCCGACAGCCGAACACTGAAGCTTTCTTT. Amino acid sequence: CASSRQPNTEAFF.